This passage covers 21 T cell receptor beta chains from one sample sequenced in a study of T cells in Graves' hyperthyroidism and ophthalmopathy. Template material for amplifying TCR beta CDR3 regions consisted of RNA transcripts. First-round RT-PCR with HTBI primers amplified the TCR CDR3 region. One entry per CDR3 protein, called by TCRdb with MiXCR from the multiplex PCR reads. The sample carries 490,000 or so distinct CDR3 sequences, roughly 21% recorded once. The sequencing sample was made of blood. The receptor source for this set is a man aged 35 to 55 with Graves' ophthalmopathy.

This clonotype was counted only a few times. The chain employs TRBV12-3 or TRBV12-4 and TRBJ1-5, with D unresolved. The CDR3 consists of 12 residues. With 2 bases removed from V and 10 bases from J, the gap between germline ends came to 9 bases. This chain's CDR3 is CASSLRPLPQHF. The CDR3 nucleotides are TGTGCCAGCAGTTTAAGGCCCCTCCCCCAGCATTTT.

This clonotype was counted at least ten times. V gene TRBV28 combines with J gene TRBJ1-1, with D possibly TRBD1 on 5 matching bases. CDR1 and CDR2 from the germline V gene are MDHEN and SYDVKM. Trimming left V 7 bases short and J 7 bases short, with 7 bases between. CDR3 length: 10 amino acids. The CDR3 nucleotides read TGTGCCAGCACGGGGGGTGAAGCTTTCTTT. It codes for CASTGGEAFF.

This clonotype was counted between two and nine times. This sequence joins TRBV20-1 and TRBJ1-1; D is uncertain. Germline-derived CDR1 and CDR2 are DFQATT and SNEGSKA (reference sequence). The length of the CDR3 is 15 residues. The chain's CDR3 is CRVELSGTGNTEAFF. CDR3 coding DNA: TGCAGGGTCGAACTTTCAGGTACGGGGAACACTGAAGCTTTCTTT.

This clonotype occurred a few times. The chain couples TRBV6-1 to TRBJ2-1, with 7 bases fitting TRBD1. CDR3 size: 13 residues. J gave up 7 bases and V 6 bases, and 6 bases lay outside the gene matches. Per the germline V gene, CDR1 is MNHNS and CDR2 is SASEGT. This chain's CDR3 is CASRTGHSNEQFF. DNA of the CDR3: TGTGCCAGCAGGACAGGGCATAGTAATGAGCAGTTCTTC.

This clonotype was recorded many times. The chain employs TRBV28 and TRBJ2-7, with 9 bases lining up with TRBD2. Germline V CDR1 and CDR2: MDHEN, SYDVKM. This CDR3 is 15 amino acids long. Trimming at V came to 5 bases and at J to 0 bases, leaving 5 bases not matched to a gene. The CDR3 DNA reads as TGTGCCAGCAGTGGAGGAGCGGGAGGCTCCTACGAGCAGTACTTC. As protein: CASSGGAGGSYEQYF. Full variable domain (outside the CDR3, taken from reference TRBV28 and TRBJ2-7): DVKVTQSSRYLVKRTGEKVFLECVQDMDHENMFWYRQDPGLGLRLIYFSYDVKMKEKGDIPEGYSVSREKKERFSLILESASTNQTSMYLCASSGGAGGSYEQYFGPGTRLTVT.

This clonotype was seen at least ten times. The chain employs TRBV6-1 and TRBJ1-1, with D uncertain. Trimming took off 7 bases at V and 4 bases at J, with 16 bases between the two ends. This CDR3 has 14 residues. Per the germline V gene, CDR1 is MNHNS and CDR2 is SASEGT. The CDR3 reads CASTKVGHSTEAFF. The CDR3 nucleotides read TGTGCCAGCACCAAAGTCGGGCATTCCACTGAAGCTTTCTTT.

This clonotype was counted only a few times. The rearrangement joins TRBV7-3 to TRBJ2-1; 9 nucleotides match TRBD2. J gave up 12 bases and V 2 bases, and 5 bases lay outside the gene matches. The CDR3 covers 13 residues. CDR1 and CDR2 from the germline V gene are SGHTA and FQGTGA. CDR3 residues: CASSLAGGPPQFF. Here the CDR3 DNA reads TGTGCCAGCAGCTTAGCGGGAGGGCCCCCGCAGTTCTTC.

This clonotype came up many times. V usage is TRBV2 and J usage is TRBJ1-5; a possible D gene is TRBD1 (5 bases). CDR3 size: 14 residues. Per the germline V gene, CDR1 is SNHLY and CDR2 is FYNNEI. Trimming removed 3 bases from V and 3 bases from J, with 9 bases in between. The CDR3 spells CASSDTGVNQPQHF. CDR3 in DNA: TGTGCCAGCAGTGATACAGGAGTCAATCAGCCCCAGCATTTT.

This clonotype was detected only a few times. V is TRBV5-1 and J is TRBJ2-1; 12 nucleotides match TRBD2. J gave up 6 bases and V 4 bases, and 5 bases lay outside the gene matches. This CDR3 comprises 15 residues. CDR1 SGHRS and CDR2 YFSETQ come from the germline V gene. The CDR3 here is CASSGGLAGLNEQFF. In DNA form, the CDR3 reads TGCGCCAGCAGCGGGGGACTAGCGGGCCTCAATGAGCAGTTCTTC.

The chain employs TRBV12-3 or TRBV12-4 and TRBJ2-7; TRBD1 agrees at 9 bases. Losses at the gene ends were 0 bases for V and 3 bases for J; bases not matched to a gene: 3. CDR3 length: 15 residues. This chain's CDR3 is CASSLAGTGNYEQYF. The DNA for the CDR3 is TGTGCCAGCAGTTTAGCCGGGACAGGGAACTACGAGCAGTACTTC.

This clonotype was seen many times. V is TRBV5-1 and J is TRBJ2-1; 13 bases match TRBD2. The V and J ends lost 4 bases and 9 bases, in that order; junction bases with no gene match: 7. Germline V gene data show CDR1 as SGHRS and CDR2 as YFSETQ. The CDR3 has 15 residues. Here the CDR3 DNA reads TGCGCCAGCAGCAACGGACTAGCGGGAGTAAGTGAGCAGTTCTTC. Its translation: CASSNGLAGVSEQFF.

This clonotype was seen ten or more times. This chain uses TRBV20-1 with TRBJ2-5; 9 bases are a match to TRBD1. The V gene's germline CDR1 is DFQATT and CDR2 SNEGSKA (reference sequence). The CDR3 loop spans 16 amino acids. Trimming took 6 bases from V and 1 from J; bases not matched to a gene: 12. The CDR3 sequence: CSAKPLPGQGQETQYF. Here the CDR3 DNA reads TGCAGTGCCAAGCCGTTACCGGGACAGGGCCAAGAGACCCAGTACTTC.

CDR3 loop: CSAKGSGDRYEQYF. The CDR3 coding sequence is TGCAGTGCTAAAGGTAGCGGGGACCGCTACGAGCAGTACTTC. The rearrangement uses TRBV20-1 and TRBJ2-7; 8 bases agree with TRBD2. Germline V gene lookup returns CDR1 DFQATT and CDR2 SNEGSKA (reference sequence). The CDR3 sequence is 14 residues long. Trimming at V came to 4 bases and at J to 3 bases, leaving 8 bases not matched to a gene.

The chain combines TRBV6-2 or TRBV6-3 with TRBJ1-5; possibly TRBD1 for D (6 bases). CDR1 is MNHEY, CDR2 SVGEGT, per germline. The CDR3 extends over 18 amino acids. V shed 2 bases and J shed 0 bases, with 17 bases lying between them. CDR3 DNA sequence: TGTGCCAGCAGTTACGTGGCAGGGGCCGAATATAGCAATCAGCCCCAGCATTTT. Protein sequence: CASSYVAGAEYSNQPQHF.

This clonotype was counted only a few times. This chain links TRBV7-9 with TRBJ2-1; 12 bases align to TRBD2. Germline CDR1 is SEHNR and CDR2 is FQNEAQ (reference sequence). The CDR3 covers 16 residues. Trimming removed 3 bases from V and 5 bases from J; junction bases left unmatched: 5. The CDR3 sequence is CASSFNRTSGNNEQFF. Here the CDR3 DNA reads TGTGCCAGCAGCTTTAACCGGACTAGCGGGAACAATGAGCAGTTCTTC.

This clonotype has a count of ten or more. The rearrangement links TRBV7-2 to TRBJ2-7, with D unresolved. V lost 5 bases and J 3 bases, leaving 14 bases between the germline ends. Germline V gives CDR1 SGHTA, CDR2 FQGNSA. The CDR3 has 14 amino acids. The CDR3 protein is CASSPSYSGYEQYF. In DNA, the CDR3 is TGTGCCAGCAGCCCAAGCTATTCGGGCTACGAGCAGTACTTC.

This clonotype was seen a few times. CDR3 nucleotides: TGCGCCAGCAGCCAATTTGACACTGACTTGGGAGGCTACACCTTC. Protein sequence: CASSQFDTDLGGYTF. J is TRBJ1-2 and V is TRBV4-1, with D unresolved. Between the trimmed V and J ends, which lost 2 bases and 8 bases, there was a span of 18 bases. The CDR3 consists of 15 residues. The germline V gene has CDR1 MGHRA and CDR2 YSYEKL.

This CDR3 reads CASTHPTSGAREQYF. CDR3 bases: TGTGCCAGCACCCACCCTACTAGCGGGGCTCGGGAGCAGTACTTC. The chain recombines TRBV6-7 with TRBJ2-7, with 10 bases matching TRBD2. TRBV6-7 counts as an open reading frame of uncertain function. V trimming: 7 bases; J trimming: 7 bases; junction bases outside the gene matches: 13. The CDR3 is 15 amino acids.

The table lists this clonotype with a few counts. The rearrangement links TRBV20-1 to TRBJ2-3; the match to TRBD2 covers 7 bases. Germline CDR1 is DFQATT and CDR2 is SNEGSKA (reference sequence). The CDR3 has 17 residues. V gave up 5 bases and J gave up 0 bases; unmatched junction bases: 14. This CDR3 reads CSAQGLAAVTSTDTQYF. The CDR3 DNA is TGCAGTGCTCAAGGGCTAGCGGCAGTGACTAGCACAGATACGCAGTATTTT.

This chain uses TRBV27 with TRBJ1-2, with D tentatively TRBD1 (6 bases). The germline V gene has CDR1 MNHEY and CDR2 SMNVEV (reference sequence). V lost 5 bases to trimming and J lost 8 bases, with 24 bases between them. The length of the CDR3 is 16 residues. CDR3 protein: CASSPIRIQGSEGYTF. The CDR3 coding sequence is TGTGCCAGCAGTCCAATCCGTATACAGGGTTCTGAGGGCTACACCTTC.

This clonotype was observed at least ten times. J is TRBJ1-3 and V is TRBV18; D ambiguous. V shed 5 bases and J shed 0 bases, with 8 bases lying between them. The germline gives CDR1 KGHSH, CDR2 LQKENI. This CDR3 has 14 amino acids. The CDR3 is CASSVTNSGNTIYF. For the CDR3, the DNA is TGTGCCAGCTCAGTAACGAACTCTGGAAACACCATATATTTT.